This T cell receptor (beta chain) was captured in a study of blood T cell repertoires in COVID-19. Authors' methods: From reference gene primer amplification, estimates of nucleated cell counts were derived. Profiling relied on immunoSEQ multiplex PCR, and the TCRdb table lists in-frame clones only, not all of them. That table gives V, J and clone size, and the DNA gave D and trimming. The sample records a few hundred thousand clones, more than 65% being singletons. The CDR3 extends over 9 amino acids. V gave up 7 bases and J gave up 14 bases, with 11 bases separating them. Per the germline V gene, CDR1 is SGHDT and CDR2 is YYEEEE.

This receptor was identified in a woman in her thirties or forties who had recovered from COVID-19. The rearrangement joins TRBV5-6 to TRBJ2-3, with TRBD2 as a possible D gene (5 bases). Material for sequencing was peripheral blood. The CDR3 nucleotides are TGTGCCAGCTTGTTAGGAGGGTATTTT. Protein: CASLLGGYF.